Listed below are T cell receptor beta chains from one sample, sequenced in a study of T cell repertoires in cytomegalovirus infection. In TCRdb, the reads were re-called with MiXCR into one record per CDR3 protein. The sample carries around 450,000 distinct CDR3 sequences, under 40% recorded once. The specimen was PBMCs. The origin of the receptors is a human donor in good health (CMV status not recorded). Some clones in this sample may be carry-over from other donors' samples. CDR3s include the opening cysteine and the closing phenylalanine or tryptophan. The D gene is left open where the match is weak. Size is omitted from some rows. Given values are once, few, many or a class for expanded clones.

V: TRBV5-5; D: .; size: .; J: TRBJ1-1; DNA: TGTGCCAGCAGCTTGCCTCTCGGGACATTTAACACTGAAGCTTTCTTT; CDR3: CASSLPLGTFNTEAFF
V: TRBV6-6; D: .; size: .; J: TRBJ1-4; DNA: TGTGCCAGCACCTCAAGGGAACAGGGTGGTGAAAAACTGTTTTTT; CDR3: CASTSREQGGEKLFF
V: TRBV6-6; D: .; size: many; J: TRBJ2-6; DNA: TGTGCCAGCAGGTCCGGGACTGGGGCCAACGTCCTGACTTTC; CDR3: CASRSGTGANVLTF
V: TRBV7-2; D: .; size: many; J: TRBJ2-2; DNA: TGTGCCAGCAGCTTTGGCGTGAACACCGGGGAGCTGTTTTTT; CDR3: CASSFGVNTGELFF
V: TRBV20-1; D: .; size: .; J: TRBJ1-2; DNA: TGCAGTGCTAGCCCGCAGGGGTTCTATGGCTACACCTTC; CDR3: CSASPQGFYGYTF
V: TRBV19; D: TRBD2; size: few; J: TRBJ2-2; DNA: TGTGCCAGTGAAACCCCCTTAGGCGGGGGGGCCCCCGGGGAGCTGTTTTTT; CDR3: CASETPLGGGAPGELFF
V: TRBV7-2; D: TRBD1; size: .; J: TRBJ1-1; DNA: TGTGCCAGCAGCTTAAAGACAGGGTCCACTGAAGCTTTCTTT; CDR3: CASSLKTGSTEAFF
V: TRBV12-3/TRBV12-4; D: .; size: .; J: TRBJ2-7; DNA: TGTGCCAGCAGTTTAGTTGGCGGGGCACAGACCTACGAGCAGTACTTC; CDR3: CASSLVGGAQTYEQYF
V: TRBV6-1; D: .; size: .; J: TRBJ2-7; DNA: TGTGCCAGCAAGGACGTGGGTTACGAGCAGTACTTC; CDR3: CASKDVGYEQYF
V: TRBV29-1; D: .; size: .; J: TRBJ1-1; DNA: TGCAGCGTTGCACGGAGGCAGCAACCCGAAGCTTTCTTT; CDR3: CSVARRQQPEAFF
V: TRBV14; D: .; size: .; J: TRBJ1-1; DNA: TGTGCCAGCAGCCAATCTGTGGGGAATACTGAAGCTTTCTTT; CDR3: CASSQSVGNTEAFF
V: TRBV7-4; D: .; size: many; J: TRBJ1-1; DNA: TGTGCCAGCCGTAGGAAGAGTGAAGCTTTCTTT; CDR3: CASRRKSEAFF
V: TRBV4-3; D: TRBD2; size: .; J: TRBJ2-5; DNA: TGCGCCAGCAGCCAAGATCCGGCTAGCGGGTTAGAGACCCAGTACTTC; CDR3: CASSQDPASGLETQYF
V: TRBV19; D: TRBD1; size: few; J: TRBJ1-2; DNA: TGTGCCAGTAGCCCAGGGACAGGGACTAACTATGGCTACACCTTC; CDR3: CASSPGTGTNYGYTF
V: TRBV27; D: TRBD2; size: few; J: TRBJ2-1; DNA: TGTGCCAGCAAAGCCCGGGGGGGATACAATGAGCAGTTCTTC; CDR3: CASKARGGYNEQFF
V: TRBV4-1; D: .; size: .; J: TRBJ1-1; DNA: TGCGCCAGCAGAAACCGGGGCCCTGGCGACACTGAAGCTTTCTTT; CDR3: CASRNRGPGDTEAFF
V: TRBV20-1; D: TRBD2; size: .; J: TRBJ2-5; DNA: TGCAGTGCTAGCGAGACTAGCGGGGGGATAGAGGAGACCCAGTACTTC; CDR3: CSASETSGGIEETQYF
V: TRBV7-6; D: TRBD1; size: few; J: TRBJ2-2; DNA: TGTGCCAGCAGGACTGGACAGGGTGACACCGGGGAGCTGTTTTTT; CDR3: CASRTGQGDTGELFF
V: TRBV15; D: TRBD1; size: .; J: TRBJ2-3; DNA: TGTGCCACCAGCGAACAGGGGACAGATACGCAGTATTTT; CDR3: CATSEQGTDTQYF